These T cell receptor beta chains were read from a single sample in a study of T cell responses to AZD1222 COVID-19 vaccine. Sequenced by immunoSEQ multiplex PCR; TCRdb stores in-frame clones only, minus some. Here the sample spans 150,000 to 200,000 clones, about 86% being singletons. The sample here was peripheral blood, taken 28 days after the second AZD1222 dose. Receptors originate from an adult who received the AZD1222 COVID-19 vaccine. Both conserved end residues are part of each CDR3. The D gene is left open where the match is weak. The size entry is marked missing in some rows and otherwise reads once, few, many or a size class.

>.|TRBJ1-4|TRBV11-2|.
TGTGCCAGCAGCACTGGATCAACTAATGAAAAACTGTTTTTT
CASSTGSTNEKLFF
>.|TRBJ2-3|TRBV4-3|.
TGCGCCAGCAGCCAAGATTTCGCAGATACGCAGTATTTT
CASSQDFADTQYF
>TRBD1|TRBJ1-1|TRBV19|.
TGTGCCAGTAGCGTGACAGGGCTCAAAGTTGCTGAAGCTTTCTTT
CASSVTGLKVAEAFF
>.|TRBJ1-1|TRBV21-1|.
TGTGCCAGCAGCAACGAACCGGGGTTGGACACTGAAGCTTTCTTT
CASSNEPGLDTEAFF
>.|TRBJ2-7|TRBV6-5|.
TGTGCCAGCACTGGAGCCTACGAGCAGTACTTC
CASTGAYEQYF
>.|TRBJ1-2|TRBV4-1|.
TGCGCCAGCAGCCAGCAGGGTTTCGCTAACTATGGCTACACCTTC
CASSQQGFANYGYTF
>.|TRBJ1-3|TRBV18|.
TGTGCCAGCTCACAAAACACCGCCAGCTCTGGAAACACCATATATTTT
CASSQNTASSGNTIYF
>.|TRBJ1-4|TRBV30|once
TGTGCCTGCCCCCTGGACGGAATAAAACTGTTTTTT
CACPLDGIKLFF
>.|TRBJ1-1|TRBV11-2|once
TGTGCCAGCAGCTTAACAGCCCTGAACACTGAAGCTTTCTTT
CASSLTALNTEAFF
>.|TRBJ1-5|TRBV4-2|.
TGTGCCAGCAGCCAAGACTTGGGGGCCGATCAGCCCCAGCATTTT
CASSQDLGADQPQHF
>.|TRBJ2-5|TRBV19|.
TGTGCCAGTAGTATCGATTTACAAGAGACCCAGTACTTC
CASSIDLQETQYF
>.|TRBJ2-5|TRBV4-1|once
TGCGCCAGCAGCCACCAGGACAACCAAGAGACCCAGTACTTC
CASSHQDNQETQYF
>.|TRBJ1-2|TRBV5-1|.
TGCGCCAGCAGCCGCCTCGGGGCTTATGGCTACACCTTC
CASSRLGAYGYTF
>.|TRBJ2-2|TRBV6-5|.
TGTGCCAGCAGTTATTCTCAGGTTTCCGGCACCGGGGAGCTGTTTTTT
CASSYSQVSGTGELFF
>TRBD1|TRBJ2-7|TRBV11-2|.
TGTGCCAGCAGCCTCGACGACAGGGACCCCTACGAGCAGTACTTC
CASSLDDRDPYEQYF
>TRBD2|TRBJ2-7|TRBV4-3|.
TGCGCCAGCAGCCATGGGGGGGTCGGCTCCTACGAGCAGTACTTC
CASSHGGVGSYEQYF
>TRBD1|TRBJ1-5|TRBV2|.
TGTGCCAGCAGTACTACTGGACAGGGAGGTTATCAGCCCCAGCATTTT
CASSTTGQGGYQPQHF
>.|TRBJ2-2|TRBV18|.
TGTGCCAGCTCACCTCCCGAACCCGGGGAGCTGTTTTTT
CASSPPEPGELFF
>.|TRBJ1-2|TRBV7-8|.
TGTGCCAGCAGCCCCGACTTGGGCAGCGGCTATGGCTACACCTTC
CASSPDLGSGYGYTF
>.|TRBJ2-7|TRBV2|.
TGTGCCAGCAGTCTAACAGGCTACGAGCAGTACTTC
CASSLTGYEQYF
>TRBD1|TRBJ1-4|TRBV5-1|.
TGCGCCAGCAGCTCGACAGGGGGCGATAATGAAAAACTGTTTTTT
CASSSTGGDNEKLFF
>.|TRBJ1-2|TRBV19|.
TGTGCCAGTAGTATTCCTGGGGTAGGAGAGGGCTACACCTTC
CASSIPGVGEGYTF
>.|TRBJ2-7|TRBV6-5|.
TGTGCCACCACCCTAGCGTCAGGGTACGAGCAGTACTTC
CATTLASGYEQYF
>.|TRBJ1-2|TRBV28|.
TGTGCCAGCAGTCGTGGGGGGAATAATTATGGCTACACCTTC
CASSRGGNNYGYTF
>TRBD1|TRBJ1-2|TRBV3-1/TRBV3-2|.
TGTGCCAGCAGCCATAGGTTGGGGGACAGATCCGGCTACACCTTC
CASSHRLGDRSGYTF
>.|TRBJ1-6|TRBV12-3/TRBV12-4|once
TGTGCCAGCAGTTTAGGGTATTCACCCCTCCACTTT
CASSLGYSPLHF
>.|TRBJ1-1|TRBV11-2|.
TGTGCCAGCAGCTTAGAGCGTCAGGGACTAGCTTTCTTT
CASSLERQGLAFF
>.|TRBJ2-2|TRBV5-5|.
TGTGCCAGCTTTCAGACAGCTAACACCGGGGAGCTGTTTTTT
CASFQTANTGELFF
>.|TRBJ2-3|TRBV2|.
TGTGCCAGCAGTGGAGACTACTCCGCATTTGCAGATACGCAGTATTTT
CASSGDYSAFADTQYF